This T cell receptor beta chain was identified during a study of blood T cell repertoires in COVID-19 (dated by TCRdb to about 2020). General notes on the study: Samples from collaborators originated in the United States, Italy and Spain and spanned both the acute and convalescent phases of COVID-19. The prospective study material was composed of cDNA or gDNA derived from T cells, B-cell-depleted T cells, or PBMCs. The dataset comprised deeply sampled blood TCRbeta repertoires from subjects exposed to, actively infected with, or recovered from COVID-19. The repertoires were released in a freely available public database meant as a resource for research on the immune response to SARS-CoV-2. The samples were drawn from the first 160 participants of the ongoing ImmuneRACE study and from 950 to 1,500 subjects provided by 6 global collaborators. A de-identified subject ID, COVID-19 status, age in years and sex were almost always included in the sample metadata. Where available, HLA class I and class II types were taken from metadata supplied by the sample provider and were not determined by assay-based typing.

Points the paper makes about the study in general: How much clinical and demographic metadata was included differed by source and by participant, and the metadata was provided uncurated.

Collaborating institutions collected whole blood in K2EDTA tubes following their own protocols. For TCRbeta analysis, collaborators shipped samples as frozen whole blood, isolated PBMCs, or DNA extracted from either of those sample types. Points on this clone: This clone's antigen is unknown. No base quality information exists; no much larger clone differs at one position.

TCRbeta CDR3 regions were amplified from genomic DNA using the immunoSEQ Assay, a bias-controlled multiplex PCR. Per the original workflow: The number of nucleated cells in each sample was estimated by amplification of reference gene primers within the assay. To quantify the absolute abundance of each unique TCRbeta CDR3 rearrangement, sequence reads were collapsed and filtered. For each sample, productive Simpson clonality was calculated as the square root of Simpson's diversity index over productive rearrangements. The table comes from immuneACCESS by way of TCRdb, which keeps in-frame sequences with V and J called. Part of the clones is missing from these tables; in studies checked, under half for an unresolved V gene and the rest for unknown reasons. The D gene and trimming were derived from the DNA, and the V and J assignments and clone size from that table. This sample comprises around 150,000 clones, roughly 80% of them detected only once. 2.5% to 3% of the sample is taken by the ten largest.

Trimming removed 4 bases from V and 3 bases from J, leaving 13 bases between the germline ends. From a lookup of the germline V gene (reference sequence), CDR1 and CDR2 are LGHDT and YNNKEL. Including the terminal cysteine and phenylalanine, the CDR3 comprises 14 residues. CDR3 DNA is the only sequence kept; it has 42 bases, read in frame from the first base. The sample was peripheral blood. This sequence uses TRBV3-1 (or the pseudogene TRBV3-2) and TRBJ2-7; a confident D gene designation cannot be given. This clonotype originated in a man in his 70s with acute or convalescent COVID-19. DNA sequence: TGTGCCAGCAGCCTATCCTCACGGTACTACGAGCAGTACTTC. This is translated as CASSLSSRYYEQYF.